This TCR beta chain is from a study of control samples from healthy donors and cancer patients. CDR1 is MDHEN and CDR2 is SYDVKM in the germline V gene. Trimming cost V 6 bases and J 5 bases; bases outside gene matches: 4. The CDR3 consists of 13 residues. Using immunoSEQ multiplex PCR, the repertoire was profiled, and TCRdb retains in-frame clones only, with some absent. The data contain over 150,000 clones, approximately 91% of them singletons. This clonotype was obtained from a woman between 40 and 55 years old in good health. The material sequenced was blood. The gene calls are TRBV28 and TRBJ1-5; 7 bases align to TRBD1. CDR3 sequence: CASRGTGDQPQHF. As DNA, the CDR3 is TGTGCCAGCAGGGGAACAGGGGATCAGCCCCAGCATTTT.